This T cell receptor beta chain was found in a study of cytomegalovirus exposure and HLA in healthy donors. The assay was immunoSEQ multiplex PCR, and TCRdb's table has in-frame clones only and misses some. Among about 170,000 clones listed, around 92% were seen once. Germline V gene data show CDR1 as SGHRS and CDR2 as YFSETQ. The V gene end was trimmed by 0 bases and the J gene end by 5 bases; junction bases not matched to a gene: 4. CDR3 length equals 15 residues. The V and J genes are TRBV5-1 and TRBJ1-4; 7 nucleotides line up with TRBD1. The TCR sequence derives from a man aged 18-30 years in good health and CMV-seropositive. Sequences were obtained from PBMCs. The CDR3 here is CASSLAGQRNEKLFF. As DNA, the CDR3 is TGCGCCAGCAGCTTGGCGGGACAGCGGAATGAAAAACTGTTTTTT.